This TCR beta chain was profiled in a study of post-analysis software for immune sequencing data. Remarks on this clonotype: No antigen is known for it.

The CDR3 sequence is 14 residues long. Trimming left V 3 bases short and J 2 bases short, with 13 bases between. From germline, CDR1 is SQVTM and CDR2 ANQGSEA. Unique molecular identifiers were built into the TCR beta cDNA libraries. TCRdb recomputed calls from the PCR reads with MiXCR, one row per CDR3 protein. Of some 800,000 distinct CDR3 sequences listed, just over 45% are singletons. General study points: Co-batched samples clustered tightly together by F measure. Elevated frequency relative to controls characterized roughly 5 TRBV segments in patients, TRBV5-6, TRBV5-1 and TRBV20-1 among them.

The rearrangement uses TRBV29-1 and TRBJ1-1; D uncertain. This TCR was sampled from a girl aged 5-17 years with multiple sclerosis. Specimen: blood. The DNA of the CDR3 is TGCAGCGTTGAGAAGAGGGTGAGCAACACTGAAGCTTTCTTT. Translation gives CSVEKRVSNTEAFF. The complete variable domain, with remaining parts taken from reference TRBV29-1 and TRBJ1-1, reads SAVISQKPSRDICQRGTSLTIQCQVDSQVTMMFWYRQQPGQSLTLIATANQGSEATYESGFVIDKFPISRPNLTFSTLTVSNMSPEDSSIYLCSVEKRVSNTEAFFGQGTRLTVV.